This T cell receptor (beta chain) was profiled in a study of blood T cell repertoires in COVID-19. TCRdb's copy holds only in-frame clones and misses some; the assay was immunoSEQ multiplex PCR. The sample shows 130,000 or so clones, around 83% of them seen only once. Germline CDR1 reads SGHRS; CDR2 reads YFSETQ. Trimming at V came to 5 bases and at J to 6 bases, leaving 9 bases not matched to a gene. This CDR3 comprises 14 residues. The sequence came from a man at least 80 years old with active or convalescent COVID-19. Sample: peripheral blood. The chain recombines TRBV5-1 with TRBJ2-7; 9 bases fit TRBD1. The CDR3 sequence: CASSDGGTGSEQYF. Here the CDR3 DNA reads TGCGCCAGCAGTGACGGCGGGACAGGGAGCGAGCAGTACTTC.